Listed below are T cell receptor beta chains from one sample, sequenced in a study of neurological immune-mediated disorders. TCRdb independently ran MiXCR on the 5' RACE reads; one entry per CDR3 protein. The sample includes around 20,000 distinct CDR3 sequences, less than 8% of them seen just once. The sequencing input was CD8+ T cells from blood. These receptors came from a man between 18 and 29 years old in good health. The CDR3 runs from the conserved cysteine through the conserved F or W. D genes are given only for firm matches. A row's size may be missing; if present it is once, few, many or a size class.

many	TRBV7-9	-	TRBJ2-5	CASSSATVRQETQYF	TGTGCCAGCAGCTCTGCGACAGTTAGGCAAGAGACCCAGTACTTC
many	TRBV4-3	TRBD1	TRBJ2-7	CASSQEDRGDYEQYF	TGCGCCAGCAGCCAAGAGGACAGGGGAGACTACGAGCAGTACTTC
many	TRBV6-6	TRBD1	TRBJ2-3	CASSHEPGQGADTQYF	TGTGCCAGCAGCCATGAACCGGGACAGGGGGCAGATACGCAGTATTTT
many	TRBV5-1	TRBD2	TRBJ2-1	CASSEGPGGGYNEQFF	TGCGCCAGCAGCGAGGGACCGGGAGGGGGATACAATGAGCAGTTCTTC
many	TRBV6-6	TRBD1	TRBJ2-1	CASQTPGTGSQLGYNEQFF	TGTGCCAGCCAAACCCCCGGGACAGGGTCTCAATTGGGCTACAATGAGCAGTTCTTC
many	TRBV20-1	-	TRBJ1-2	CSARDRDHLFGYTF	TGCAGTGCTAGAGATCGGGACCACTTATTTGGCTACACCTTC
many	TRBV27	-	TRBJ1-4	CASSLYRAEKLFF	TGTGCCAGCAGTTTATACAGGGCCGAAAAACTGTTTTTT
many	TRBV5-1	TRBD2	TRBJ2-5	CASSLSGGFQETQYF	TGCGCCAGCAGCTTGAGCGGGGGATTCCAAGAGACCCAGTACTTC
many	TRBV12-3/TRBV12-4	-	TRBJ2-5	CASKQYGETQYF	TGTGCCAGCAAACAATACGGGGAGACCCAGTACTTC
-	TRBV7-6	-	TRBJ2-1	CASSLAFGGQRDEQFF	TGTGCCAGCAGCTTAGCGTTTGGGGGGCAGAGGGATGAGCAGTTCTTC